This is a list of T cell receptor beta chains from one sample in a study of T cell responses to AZD1222 COVID-19 vaccine. Libraries were prepared by immunoSEQ multiplex PCR; TCRdb keeps only in-frame clonotypes and omits some of them. The sample yields around 100,000 clones, 91% seen once. The starting material was peripheral blood, obtained on day 0 of AZD1222 vaccination. These receptors came from an adult in good health. Each CDR3 is given without its conserved first and last residue. A clone size is listed for some rows: how often the clone was seen (once, few, many), or a class if it is expanded.

NA	TRBV28	TRBJ1-6	ASDKYSGGARSSPLH
few	TRBV11-1	TRBJ2-1	ASTSGEVRNEQF
NA	TRBV6-5	TRBJ1-3	ASSRDSNSGNTIY
NA	TRBV18	TRBJ2-7	ASSPLTDYEQY
NA	TRBV5-1	TRBJ2-5	ASSLVTDQETQY
NA	TRBV18	TRBJ2-3	ASSPPRLAGLTDTQY
NA	TRBV7-8	TRBJ1-1	ASSLGLLGQTEAF
NA	TRBV5-1	TRBJ2-7	ASSYRGQGSPDEQY
NA	TRBV7-3	TRBJ2-7	ASSQYRGYEQY
NA	TRBV2	TRBJ2-5	ASSRQDRAPETQY
NA	TRBV7-3	TRBJ2-6	ASSLRAGSSGANVLT
NA	TRBV7-3	TRBJ2-6	ASSYAGTAYSGANVLT
few	TRBV7-2	TRBJ2-2	ASSLRTGVGGELF
few	TRBV1	TRBJ1-3	TSSQAGINRDREGNTIY
NA	TRBV9	TRBJ2-1	ASSVAGTIGTSGQYNEQF
few	TRBV5-1	TRBJ2-3	ASSSDGSSDTQY
once	TRBV12-3/TRBV12-4	TRBJ1-1	ASSLMLGPEAF
NA	TRBV7-6	TRBJ2-7	ASSLGDGSSYEQY
NA	TRBV7-3	TRBJ2-1	ASSLTRADYNEQF
NA	TRBV5-1	TRBJ2-1	ASSLGVAGGPSYNEQF
once	TRBV19	TRBJ2-1	ASRPNEQF
few	TRBV11-2	TRBJ1-2	ASSVTGNYGYT
NA	TRBV4-3	TRBJ2-1	ASSQVASGLTNEQF
once	TRBV7-8	TRBJ2-1	ASSSSGLSNEQF
once	TRBV19	TRBJ1-1	ASSMRRESIAEAF
NA	TRBV7-8	TRBJ2-7	ASSSLRLVLAGGLGEQY
NA	TRBV7-6	TRBJ2-7	ASSRETPEQY
NA	TRBV19	TRBJ1-2	ASGTGPYGYT
NA	TRBV29-1	TRBJ2-7	SVDIGGHEQY
NA	TRBV6-5	TRBJ1-5	AITIQAPNQPQH
NA	TRBV12-3/TRBV12-4	TRBJ2-7	ASSLEHRYEQY
NA	TRBV7-2	TRBJ2-1	ASRDSGRAYNEQF
NA	TRBV28	TRBJ2-7	ASRTGGTQGPYEQY
NA	TRBV9	TRBJ2-5	ASKSGSQETQY
NA	TRBV30	TRBJ2-3	AWSVGRITDTQY
once	TRBV27	TRBJ2-1	ASSPTGSSYNEQF
NA	TRBV10-1	TRBJ2-1	ASSGFSNEQF
NA	TRBV19	TRBJ2-1	ASSMKREWNNEQF
NA	TRBV11-2	TRBJ2-1	ASSRTAGTLINEQF
NA	TRBV19	TRBJ2-7	ASSNNRYEQY
NA	TRBV7-9	TRBJ2-4	ASSQQGAIAKNIQY
NA	TRBV4-1	TRBJ1-6	ASSLTGVSPLH
once	TRBV6-4	TRBJ2-1	ASSEGVQF
NA	TRBV18	TRBJ1-4	ASSPNRAGEKLF
NA	TRBV4-1	TRBJ2-7	ASSLTGAYPH
NA	TRBV4-1	TRBJ2-7	ASSQEAGRNYEQY
once	TRBV28	TRBJ1-2	ASSLKTLRGYT
NA	TRBV29-1	TRBJ2-1	SVDRVGGRNEQF